This T cell receptor beta chain derives from a study of T cells in Graves' hyperthyroidism and ophthalmopathy. Study overall: Before treatment of any kind, peripheral blood was taken at initial diagnosis.

Overall study results and limits: Ophthalmopathy, as predicted by the model, came a median roughly 6.5 months after the prediction.

The source of the PBMCs was about 10 ml of fresh peripheral blood. Germline-derived CDR1 and CDR2 are SQVTM and ANQGSEA. This CDR3 region has 13 residues. Trimming shortened V by 4 bases and J by 2 bases, and 12 bases separated the two germline ends. Amplification targeted TCR beta CDR3 regions from RNA transcripts. HTBI primers were the set used in a first-round RT-PCR of the TCR CDR3. TCRdb re-called the multiplex PCR reads with MiXCR, one entry per CDR3 protein. Here the sample spans 300,000 to 350,000 distinct CDR3 sequences, 18% being singletons. This clonotype was seen ten or more times. Its antigen is as yet unknown.

The clonotype originates from a woman in her thirties or forties with Graves' ophthalmopathy. The chain carries TRBV29-1 and TRBJ2-7; possibly TRBD2 for D (6 bases). Sequencing was carried out using blood. CDR3 nucleotides: TGCAGCGTTGGGGGGGACGGTACCTACGAGCAGTACTTC. This sequence encodes CSVGGDGTYEQYF.